These T cell receptor beta chains were read from a single sample in a study of blood T cell repertoires in COVID-19. Produced via immunoSEQ multiplex PCR; TCRdb's table is partial and in-frame only. Of more than 150,000 clones listed, around 80% were seen once; the top ten hold roughly 0.56%. Sequenced: peripheral blood. All receptors derive from a man between 60 and 70 years old with acute or convalescent COVID-19. Both conserved end residues are part of each CDR3. The D gene is left open where the match is weak. Only some rows state a clone size, as once, few, many or a class for expanded clones.

v_call	d_call	clone_size	j_call	cdr3_aa	cdr3_nt
TRBV6-6	.	.	TRBJ1-1	CASTGLQEMNTEAFF	TGTGCCAGCACCGGATTACAGGAGATGAACACTGAAGCTTTCTTT
TRBV11-2	.	.	TRBJ1-2	CASSGSRQGQDGYTF	TGTGCCAGCAGCGGCTCGCGGCAGGGTCAGGATGGCTACACCTTC
TRBV5-1	TRBD1	few	TRBJ1-2	CASSETGEDYGYTF	TGCGCCAGCAGCGAGACAGGGGAGGACTATGGCTACACCTTC
TRBV10-3	TRBD1	few	TRBJ2-5	CAISDTTGGRETQYF	TGTGCCATCAGTGATACAACAGGGGGCAGGGAGACCCAGTACTTC
TRBV19	.	.	TRBJ2-7	CASSRVGDFYYEQYF	TGTGCCAGTAGTAGGGTCGGGGATTTTTACTACGAGCAGTACTTC
TRBV27	.	few	TRBJ1-5	CASRPRGGSPQPQHF	TGTGCCAGCAGACCTAGGGGGGGGTCCCCTCAGCCCCAGCATTTT
TRBV24-1	TRBD1	.	TRBJ1-5	CATSDQNRGTDQPQHF	TGTGCCACCAGTGACCAGAACAGGGGGACGGATCAGCCCCAGCATTTT
TRBV3-1/TRBV3-2	TRBD2	few	TRBJ2-1	CASSPRASGNEQFF	TGTGCCAGCAGCCCCCGGGCTAGCGGCAATGAGCAGTTCTTC
TRBV4-3	TRBD2	.	TRBJ2-3	CASSQYFGRPTDTQYF	TGCGCCAGCAGCCAATATTTCGGGAGGCCCACAGATACGCAGTATTTT
TRBV15	TRBD2	few	TRBJ2-7	CATSRAVGRPAPRPYEQYF	TGTGCCACCAGCAGAGCAGTCGGGAGGCCAGCCCCGCGCCCTTACGAGCAGTACTTC
TRBV4-3	TRBD1	.	TRBJ1-6	CASSSRGRTGGNNSPLHF	TGCGCCAGCAGCTCAAGGGGGCGGACAGGGGGCAATAATTCACCCCTCCACTTT
TRBV13	.	.	TRBJ2-2	CASSLIAAANTGELFF	TGTGCCAGCAGCTTAATAGCGGCCGCGAACACCGGGGAGCTGTTTTTT
TRBV6-5	TRBD1	.	TRBJ2-7	CASSLQGARGYEQYF	TGTGCCAGCAGTTTACAGGGGGCGCGGGGCTACGAGCAGTACTTC
TRBV28	TRBD1	.	TRBJ1-2	CASSRTGGYGYTF	TGTGCCAGCAGTAGAACAGGGGGCTATGGCTACACCTTC
TRBV5-1	.	few	TRBJ2-5	CASSFHGAGETQYF	TGCGCCAGCAGCTTCCACGGGGCGGGGGAGACCCAGTACTTC